Reported below is one TCR beta chain. Antigen specificity is unknown. This entry belongs to a study of cytomegalovirus exposure and HLA in healthy donors. Study-wide context: In a later analysis, it was reported that the 90 to 150 validation repertoires had been produced on the same platform as the 500 to 850 repertoires belonging to the first cohort.

Using immunoSEQ multiplex PCR, the repertoire was profiled, and TCRdb retains in-frame clones only, with some absent. The sample yields 150,000 to 250,000 clones, approximately 80% seen once. Study results and limitations: In vitro confirmation showed a few CMV-associated chains to be CMV antigen specific. The tendency of first-cohort TCR clusters to co-occur in the roughly 110 validation repertoires emerged from a later analysis.

V was pared by 3 bases and J by 5 bases, with 10 bases between. Germline CDR1 reads SNHLY; CDR2 reads FYNNEI. This CDR3 contains 14 residues. Separate from the approximately 700-subject first cohort was the approximately 120-subject validation cohort, to which the donors belonged. V gene TRBV2 combines with J gene TRBJ2-2; no reliable D call. Sequenced sample: PBMCs. This TCR came from a woman aged 25 to 39 in good health and CMV-seropositive. The CDR3 loop reads CASSEARKTGELFF. The CDR3 DNA reads as TGTGCCAGCAGTGAGGCCAGGAAAACCGGGGAGCTGTTTTTT.